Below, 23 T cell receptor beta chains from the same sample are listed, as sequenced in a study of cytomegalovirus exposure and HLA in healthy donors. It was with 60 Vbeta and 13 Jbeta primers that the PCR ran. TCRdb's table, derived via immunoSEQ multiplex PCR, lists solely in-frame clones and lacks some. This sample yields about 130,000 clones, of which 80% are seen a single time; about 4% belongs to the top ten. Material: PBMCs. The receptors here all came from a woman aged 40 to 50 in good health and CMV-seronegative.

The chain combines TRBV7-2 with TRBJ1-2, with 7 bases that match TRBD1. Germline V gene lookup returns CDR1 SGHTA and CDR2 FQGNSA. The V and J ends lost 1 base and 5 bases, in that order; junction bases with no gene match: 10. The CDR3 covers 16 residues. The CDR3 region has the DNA TGTGCCAGCAGCTTAGTAAGGGACAGCGACTCTTATGGCTACACCTTC. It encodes CASSLVRDSDSYGYTF. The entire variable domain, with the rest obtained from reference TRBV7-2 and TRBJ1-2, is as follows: GAGVSQSPSNKVTEKGKDVELRCDPISGHTALYWYRQSLGQGLEFLIYFQGNSAPDKSGLPSDRFSAERTGGSVSTLTIQRTQQEDSAVYLCASSLVRDSDSYGYTFGSGTRLTVV.

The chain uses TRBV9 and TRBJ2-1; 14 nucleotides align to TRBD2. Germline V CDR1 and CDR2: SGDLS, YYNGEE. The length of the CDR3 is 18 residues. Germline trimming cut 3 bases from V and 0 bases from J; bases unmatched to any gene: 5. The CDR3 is CASSDSTSGRVSYNEQFF. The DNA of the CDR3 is TGTGCCAGCAGCGATTCGACTAGCGGGAGGGTCTCCTACAATGAGCAGTTCTTC.

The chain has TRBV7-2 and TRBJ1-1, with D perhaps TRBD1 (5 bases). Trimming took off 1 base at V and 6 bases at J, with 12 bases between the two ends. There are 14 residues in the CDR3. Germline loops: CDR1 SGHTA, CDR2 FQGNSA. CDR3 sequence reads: CASSLGGGGSEAFF. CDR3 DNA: TGTGCCAGCAGCTTAGGCGGGGGTGGTTCTGAAGCTTTCTTT.

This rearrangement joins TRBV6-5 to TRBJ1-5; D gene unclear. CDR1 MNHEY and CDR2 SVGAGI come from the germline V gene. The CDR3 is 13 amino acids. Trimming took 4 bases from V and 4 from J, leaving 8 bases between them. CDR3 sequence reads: CASSLQQNQPQHF. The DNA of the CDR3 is TGTGCCAGCAGTTTGCAACAAAATCAGCCCCAGCATTTT.

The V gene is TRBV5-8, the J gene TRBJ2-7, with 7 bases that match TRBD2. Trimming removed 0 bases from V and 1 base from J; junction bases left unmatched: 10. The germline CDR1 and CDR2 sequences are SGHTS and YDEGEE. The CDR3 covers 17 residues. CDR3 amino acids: CASSLAEVAGPSYEQYF. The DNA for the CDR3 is TGTGCCAGCAGCTTGGCCGAGGTAGCGGGCCCTTCCTACGAGCAGTACTTC.

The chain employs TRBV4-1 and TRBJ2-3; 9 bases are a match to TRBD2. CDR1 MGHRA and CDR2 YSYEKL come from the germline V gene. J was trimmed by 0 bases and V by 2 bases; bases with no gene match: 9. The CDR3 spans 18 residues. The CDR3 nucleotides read TGCGCCAGCAGCCAAACGCCGGCCCTAGCGGGAAGCACAGATACGCAGTATTTT. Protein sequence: CASSQTPALAGSTDTQYF.

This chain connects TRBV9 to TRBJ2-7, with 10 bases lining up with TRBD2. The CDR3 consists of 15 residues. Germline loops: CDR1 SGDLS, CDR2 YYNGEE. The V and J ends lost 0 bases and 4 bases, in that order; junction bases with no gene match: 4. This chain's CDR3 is CASSVDPSGRYEQYF. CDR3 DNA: TGTGCCAGCAGCGTAGATCCTAGCGGGAGATACGAGCAGTACTTC.

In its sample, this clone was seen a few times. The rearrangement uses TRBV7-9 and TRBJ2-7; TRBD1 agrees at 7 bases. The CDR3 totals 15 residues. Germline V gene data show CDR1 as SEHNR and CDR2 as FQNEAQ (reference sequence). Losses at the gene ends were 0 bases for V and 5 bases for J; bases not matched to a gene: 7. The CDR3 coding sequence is TGTGCCAGCAGCTTAGCAGGACAGGTCCCTCACGAGCAGTACTTC. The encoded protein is CASSLAGQVPHEQYF.

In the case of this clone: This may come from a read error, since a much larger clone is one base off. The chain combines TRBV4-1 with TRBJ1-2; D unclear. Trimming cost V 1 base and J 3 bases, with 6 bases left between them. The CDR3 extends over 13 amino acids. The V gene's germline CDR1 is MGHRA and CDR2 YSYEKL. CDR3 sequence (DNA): TGCGCCAGCAGCCAAGGGGCCCACTATGGCTACACCTTC. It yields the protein CASSQGAHYGYTF.

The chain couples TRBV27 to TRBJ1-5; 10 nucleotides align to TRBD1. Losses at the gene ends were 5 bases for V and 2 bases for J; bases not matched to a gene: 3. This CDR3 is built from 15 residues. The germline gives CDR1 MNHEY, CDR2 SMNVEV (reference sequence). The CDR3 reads CASSRTGGGNQPQHF. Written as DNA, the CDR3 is TGTGCCAGCAGTAGGACAGGGGGTGGCAATCAGCCCCAGCATTTT.

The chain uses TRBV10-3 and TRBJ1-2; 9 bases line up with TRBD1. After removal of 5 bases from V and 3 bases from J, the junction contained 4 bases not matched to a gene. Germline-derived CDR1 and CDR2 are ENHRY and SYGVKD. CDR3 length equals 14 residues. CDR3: CAISTGGRDYGYTF. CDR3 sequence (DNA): TGTGCCATCAGTACAGGGGGCAGGGACTATGGCTACACCTTC.

The CDR3 coding sequence is TGTGCCAGCAGTTTAGAACAGGCTAACTATGGCTACACCTTC. The encoded protein is CASSLEQANYGYTF. The J gene is TRBJ1-2, the V gene TRBV28, with D possibly TRBD1 on 5 matching bases. This CDR3 has 14 amino acids. Between the trimmed V and J ends, which lost 2 bases and 0 bases, there was a span of 7 bases. The germline gives CDR1 MDHEN, CDR2 SYDVKM.

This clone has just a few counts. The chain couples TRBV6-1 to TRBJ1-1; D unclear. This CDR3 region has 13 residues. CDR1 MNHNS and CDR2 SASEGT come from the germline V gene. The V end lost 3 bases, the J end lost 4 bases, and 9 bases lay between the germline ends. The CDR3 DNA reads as TGTGCCAGCAGTGAGCTCGCGGGCACTGAAGCTTTCTTT. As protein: CASSELAGTEAFF.

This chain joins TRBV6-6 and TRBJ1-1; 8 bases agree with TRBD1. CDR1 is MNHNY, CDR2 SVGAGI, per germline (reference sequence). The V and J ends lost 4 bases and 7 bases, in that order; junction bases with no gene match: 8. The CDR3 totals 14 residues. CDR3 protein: CASSLLRDRNEAFF. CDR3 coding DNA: TGTGCCAGCAGTTTGCTCCGGGACAGGAATGAAGCTTTCTTT.

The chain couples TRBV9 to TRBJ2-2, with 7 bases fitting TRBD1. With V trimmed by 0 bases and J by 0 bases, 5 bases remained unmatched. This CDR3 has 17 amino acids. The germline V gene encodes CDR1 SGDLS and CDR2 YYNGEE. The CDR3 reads CASSVAKQGPNTGELFF. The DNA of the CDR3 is TGTGCCAGCAGCGTAGCTAAACAGGGGCCGAACACCGGGGAGCTGTTTTTT.

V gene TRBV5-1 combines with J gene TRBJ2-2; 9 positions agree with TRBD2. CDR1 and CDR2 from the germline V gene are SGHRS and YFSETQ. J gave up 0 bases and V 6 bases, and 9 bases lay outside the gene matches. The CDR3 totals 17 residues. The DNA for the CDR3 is TGCGCCAGCACCGTTAGGGCTAGCGGGACGAACACCGGGGAGCTGTTTTTT. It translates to CASTVRASGTNTGELFF.

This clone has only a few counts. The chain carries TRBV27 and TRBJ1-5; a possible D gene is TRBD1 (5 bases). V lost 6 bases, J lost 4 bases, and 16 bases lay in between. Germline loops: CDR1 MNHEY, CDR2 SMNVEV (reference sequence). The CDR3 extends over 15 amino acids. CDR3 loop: CASRRDSRPNQPQHF. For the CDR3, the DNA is TGTGCCAGCAGACGGGACTCCAGACCTAATCAGCCCCAGCATTTT.

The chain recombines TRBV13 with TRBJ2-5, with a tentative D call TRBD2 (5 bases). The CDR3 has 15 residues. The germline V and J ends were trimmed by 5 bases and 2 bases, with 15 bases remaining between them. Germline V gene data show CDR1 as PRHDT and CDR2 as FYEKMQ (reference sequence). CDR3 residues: CASSPGSSSQETQYF. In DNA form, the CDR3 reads TGTGCCAGCAGCCCTGGGAGCTCATCTCAAGAGACCCAGTACTTC.

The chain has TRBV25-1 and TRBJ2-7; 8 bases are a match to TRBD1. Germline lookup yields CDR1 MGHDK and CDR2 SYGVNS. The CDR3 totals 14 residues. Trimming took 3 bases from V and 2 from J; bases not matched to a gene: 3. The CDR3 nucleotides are TGTGCCAGCAGTGATAGGACAGGGACCTACGAGCAGTACTTC. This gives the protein CASSDRTGTYEQYF.

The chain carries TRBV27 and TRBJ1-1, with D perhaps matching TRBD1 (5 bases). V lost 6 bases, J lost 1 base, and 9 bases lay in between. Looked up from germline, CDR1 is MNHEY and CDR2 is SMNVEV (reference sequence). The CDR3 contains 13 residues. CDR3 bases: TGTGCCAGCAGGGTGGGGCAGAACACTGAAGCTTTCTTT. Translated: CASRVGQNTEAFF.

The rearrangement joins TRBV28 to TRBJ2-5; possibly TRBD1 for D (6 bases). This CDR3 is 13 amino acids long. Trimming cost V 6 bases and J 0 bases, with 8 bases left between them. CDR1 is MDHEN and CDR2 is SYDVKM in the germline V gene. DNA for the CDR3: TGTGCCAGCAGCTCAGGGGACCAAGAGACCCAGTACTTC. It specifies CASSSGDQETQYF.

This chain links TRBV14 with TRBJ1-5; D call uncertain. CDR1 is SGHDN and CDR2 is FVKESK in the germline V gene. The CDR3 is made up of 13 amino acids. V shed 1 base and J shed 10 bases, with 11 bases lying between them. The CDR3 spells CASSQVVAGPQHF. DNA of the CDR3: TGTGCCAGCAGCCAAGTGGTGGCAGGCCCCCAGCATTTT.

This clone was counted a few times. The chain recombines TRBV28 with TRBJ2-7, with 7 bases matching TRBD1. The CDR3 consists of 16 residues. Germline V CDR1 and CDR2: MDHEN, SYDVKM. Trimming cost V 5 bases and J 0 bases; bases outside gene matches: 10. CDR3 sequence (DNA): TGTGCCAGCAGTGCCCAACTCCGGGACAGCTCCTACGAGCAGTACTTC. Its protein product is CASSAQLRDSSYEQYF.